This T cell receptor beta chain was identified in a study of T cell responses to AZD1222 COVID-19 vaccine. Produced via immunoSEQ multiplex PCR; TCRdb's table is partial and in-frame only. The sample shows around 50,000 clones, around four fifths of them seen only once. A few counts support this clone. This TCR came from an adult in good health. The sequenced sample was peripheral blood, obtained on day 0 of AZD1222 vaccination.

The CDR3 here is CASSQEAMGEQYF. In nucleotides, the CDR3 is TGTGCCAGCAGCCAAGAGGCTATGGGCGAGCAGTACTTC. J is TRBJ2-7 and V is TRBV14; D remains ambiguous. The CDR3 spans 13 residues. Looked up from germline, CDR1 is SGHDN and CDR2 is FVKESK. Trimming shortened V by 0 bases and J by 6 bases, and 9 bases separated the two germline ends.